The 30 T cell receptor beta chains below come from one sample, sequenced in a study of spatial heterogeneity in lung cancer. Time point here: sample taken at primary tumor resection. TCRs were sequenced from unsorted whole RNA of tumor, nontumor lung or PBMC. Via MiXCR, TCRdb re-called the 5' RACE reads, giving one row per CDR3 protein. The data show about 75,000 distinct CDR3 sequences, less than 15% seen once. Sequencing used PBMCs, obtained at surgery. Receptors were obtained from a male donor with early-stage non-small cell lung cancer.

The chain couples TRBV18 to TRBJ1-4; D is perhaps TRBD1 (6 bases). Trimming removed 3 bases at V and 0 bases at J, with 11 bases between. CDR3 size: 16 residues. Germline CDR1 and CDR2: KGHSH and LQKENI. CDR3 bases: TGTGCCAGCTCACCGGGACAAAGAACAACTAATGAAAAACTGTTTTTT. Translation: CASSPGQRTTNEKLFF.

The chain links TRBV14 to TRBJ2-5, with unresolved D. Looked up from germline, CDR1 is SGHDN and CDR2 is FVKESK. The ends were cut back, 1 base at V and 1 base at J, with 7 bases in the middle. There are 14 residues in the CDR3. CDR3: CASSQGRAQETQYF. In nucleotides, the CDR3 is TGTGCCAGCAGCCAAGGCCGAGCCCAAGAGACCCAGTACTTC.

The CDR3 sequence: CASSLRVPRPYEQYF. In DNA, the CDR3 is TGTGCCAGCAGTTTAAGGGTCCCCCGACCCTACGAGCAGTACTTC. This chain uses TRBV27 with TRBJ2-7; no definite D call. The CDR3 is 15 amino acids. V shed 2 bases and J shed 2 bases, with 13 bases lying between them. The germline V gene has CDR1 MNHEY and CDR2 SMNVEV (reference sequence).

CDR3 protein: CAISEPFEIRTGTKTGYF. The CDR3 region has the DNA TGTGCCATCAGTGAGCCATTCGAAATAAGGACAGGGACGAAAACTGGATATTTT. The chain links TRBV10-3 to TRBJ1-3; TRBD1 agrees at 8 bases. Trimming at V came to 2 bases and at J to 15 bases, leaving 24 bases not matched to a gene. The CDR3 runs 18 residues. The germline V gene has CDR1 ENHRY and CDR2 SYGVKD.

V usage is TRBV27 and J usage is TRBJ2-5; D is uncertain. The V end lost 5 bases, the J end lost 3 bases, and 13 bases lay between the germline ends. Germline V CDR1 and CDR2: MNHEY, SMNVEV (reference sequence). The CDR3 spans 14 residues. CDR3 loop: CASSQVRQKETQYF. The DNA for the CDR3 is TGTGCCAGCAGTCAAGTCCGACAAAAAGAGACCCAGTACTTC.

This clonotype was observed at least ten times. This rearrangement joins TRBV29-1 to TRBJ2-2; TRBD2 might be the D (5 bases). The V and J ends lost 6 bases and 4 bases respectively, with 9 bases between them. There are 12 residues in the CDR3. Germline assignment: CDR1 SQVTM and CDR2 ANQGSEA. CDR3 loop: CSVRGSTGELFF. Here the CDR3 DNA reads TGCAGCGTCCGAGGGAGCACCGGGGAGCTGTTTTTT.

The chain couples TRBV6-2 or TRBV6-3 to TRBJ2-1; the match to TRBD2 covers 11 bases. Germline V gene lookup returns CDR1 MNHEY and CDR2 SVGEGT. V gave up 2 bases and J gave up 7 bases; unmatched junction bases: 4. CDR3 length: 15 amino acids. DNA for the CDR3: TGTGCCAGCAGTTACGTCGTAGCGGGAGGGAATGAGCAGTTCTTC. Encoded protein: CASSYVVAGGNEQFF.

This clonotype was picked up many times. The chain combines TRBV20-1 with TRBJ2-1, with 11 bases aligning to TRBD2. The CDR3 consists of 15 residues. Trimming cost V 2 bases and J 3 bases; bases outside gene matches: 3. Germline V CDR1 and CDR2: DFQATT, SNEGSKA (reference sequence). The CDR3 here is CSARMTSGIYNEQFF. CDR3 in DNA: TGCAGTGCTAGAATGACTAGCGGGATCTACAATGAGCAGTTCTTC.

This clonotype was picked up one time. The rearrangement joins TRBV7-9 to TRBJ1-1; D is uncertain. The germline CDR1 and CDR2 sequences are SEHNR and FQNEAQ (reference sequence). CDR3 length equals 16 residues. The germline V and J ends were trimmed by 1 base and 4 bases, with 16 bases remaining between them. As DNA, the CDR3 is TGTGCCAGCAGCTTAGGGGCGATGGGGAGAGGCACTGAAGCTTTCTTT. Its translation: CASSLGAMGRGTEAFF. Looking up the rest from reference TRBV7-9 and TRBJ1-1 gives the full variable domain: DTGVSQNPRHKITKRGQNVTFRCDPISEHNRLYWYRQTLGQGPEFLTYFQNEAQLEKSRLLSDRFSAERPKGSFSTLEIQRTEQGDSAMYLCASSLGAMGRGTEAFFGQGTRLTVV.

This clonotype was recorded a few times. The rearrangement links TRBV14 to TRBJ1-2; D possibly corresponds to TRBD1 (6 bases). Trimming shortened V by 1 base and J by 4 bases, and 16 bases separated the two germline ends. The CDR3 consists of 16 residues. Per the germline V gene, CDR1 is SGHDN and CDR2 is FVKESK. The CDR3 DNA follows: TGTGCCAGCAGCCAAGTCGGAGGGGGATTAGGCTATGGCTACACCTTC. Translated, it gives CASSQVGGGLGYGYTF.

The rearrangement links TRBV24-1 to TRBJ2-3; D gene uncertain. Trimming took off 1 base at V and 3 bases at J, with 7 bases between the two ends. Looked up from germline, CDR1 is KGHDR and CDR2 is SFDVKD. CDR3 length: 14 residues. CDR3 protein: CATSDLGSTDTQYF. The DNA for the CDR3 is TGTGCCACCAGTGATTTAGGAAGTACAGATACGCAGTATTTT.

CDR3 nucleotide sequence: TGTGCCAGCTCACCGTTAGACAGGGGTAATAACTATGGCTACACCTTC. Translating it yields CASSPLDRGNNYGYTF. V gene TRBV18 combines with J gene TRBJ1-2; 8 nucleotides line up with TRBD1. Trimming removed 3 bases from V and 1 base from J; junction bases left unmatched: 7. CDR1 and CDR2 (germline): KGHSH, LQKENI. This CDR3 comprises 16 residues.

The chain employs TRBV5-1 and TRBJ2-7; perhaps TRBD2 as D (7 bases). Germline loops: CDR1 SGHRS, CDR2 YFSETQ. The germline V and J ends were trimmed by 0 bases and 0 bases, with 16 bases remaining between them. The CDR3 is 17 amino acids. The CDR3 reads CASSLVPSGQSSYEQYF. As DNA, the CDR3 is TGCGCCAGCAGCTTGGTCCCTAGCGGACAGAGCTCCTACGAGCAGTACTTC.

The rearrangement uses TRBV5-1 and TRBJ2-7; either TRBD1 or TRBD2 may supply D (6 bases each). Germline V gene lookup returns CDR1 SGHRS and CDR2 YFSETQ. Trimming took 0 bases from V and 5 from J, leaving 21 bases between them. CDR3 size: 17 residues. The CDR3 sequence: CASSLEKGGRGYDEQYF. The CDR3 bases are TGCGCCAGCAGCTTGGAGAAGGGAGGCAGGGGTTACGACGAGCAGTACTTC.

The rearrangement uses TRBV12-3 or TRBV12-4 and TRBJ2-7; tentative D call: TRBD2 (5 bases). The CDR3 sequence is 12 residues long. V was pared by 1 base and J by 7 bases, with 8 bases between. The chain's CDR3 is CASSLGLTEQYF. CDR3 coding DNA: TGTGCCAGCAGTTTAGGACTAACTGAGCAGTACTTC.

This clonotype has more than one count but fewer than ten. The CDR3 nucleotides are TGCAGTGCTAGAGAAACGACAGGGGATACGCAGTATTTT. It yields the protein CSARETTGDTQYF. The V and J genes are TRBV20-1 and TRBJ2-3; TRBD1 agrees at 7 bases. With 0 bases clipped from V and 6 bases from J, the junction kept 3 bases outside the gene matches. Germline V lookup: CDR1 DFQATT, CDR2 SNEGSKA (reference sequence). The CDR3 contains 13 residues.

The sample holds many counts of this clonotype. The rearrangement joins TRBV7-6 to TRBJ1-1; tentatively, D is TRBD1 (6 bases). This CDR3 has 15 amino acids. Between the trimmed V and J ends, which lost 0 bases and 3 bases, there was a span of 11 bases. CDR1 is SGHVS and CDR2 is FNYEAQ in the germline V gene. CDR3 region: CASSLAAGADTEAFF. For the CDR3, the DNA is TGTGCCAGCAGCTTAGCGGCGGGGGCGGACACTGAAGCTTTCTTT.

This clonotype was seen a few times. V usage is TRBV7-2 and J usage is TRBJ1-1; perhaps TRBD1 as D (5 bases). Germline loops: CDR1 SGHTA, CDR2 FQGNSA. The CDR3 has 14 amino acids. The ends were cut back, 3 bases at V and 6 bases at J, with 14 bases in the middle. The DNA for the CDR3 is TGTGCCAGCAGCTTGATGAGAGGGGACGCTGAAGCTTTCTTT. This sequence encodes CASSLMRGDAEAFF. Using reference TRBV7-2 and TRBJ1-1 for the parts outside the CDR3, the full variable domain is GAGVSQSPSNKVTEKGKDVELRCDPISGHTALYWYRQSLGQGLEFLIYFQGNSAPDKSGLPSDRFSAERTGGSVSTLTIQRTQQEDSAVYLCASSLMRGDAEAFFGQGTRLTVV.

This chain uses TRBV12-3 or TRBV12-4 with TRBJ1-2, with D perhaps matching TRBD1 (5 bases). The CDR3 loop spans 13 amino acids. V lost 5 bases, J lost 4 bases, and 11 bases lay in between. This chain's CDR3 is CASSIGAGYGYTF. The CDR3 DNA sequence: TGTGCCAGCAGTATAGGGGCGGGCTATGGCTACACCTTC.

This clonotype has at least ten counts. The chain has TRBV4-3 and TRBJ1-1; TRBD1 agrees at 10 bases. The V gene end was trimmed by 2 bases and the J gene end by 7 bases; junction bases not matched to a gene: 13. Germline CDR1 and CDR2: LGHNA and YSLEER. The CDR3 consists of 17 residues. In nucleotides, the CDR3 is TGCGCCAGCAGCCAAAACCCCACCGGGACAGGGGCAAATGAAGCTTTCTTT. Its translation: CASSQNPTGTGANEAFF.

This clonotype was counted ten times or more. The chain's CDR3 is CASSTMGTGDIQYF. Written as DNA, the CDR3 is TGTGCCAGCAGCACAATGGGGACTGGAGACATTCAGTACTTC. The gene calls are TRBV7-3 and TRBJ2-4, with D possibly TRBD2 on 6 matching bases. This CDR3 contains 14 residues. Germline-derived CDR1 and CDR2 are SGHTA and FQGTGA. Trimming pared 5 bases from V and 8 bases from J, leaving 16 bases between.

This clonotype appeared many times. This rearrangement joins TRBV4-2 to TRBJ2-2; D is possibly TRBD2 (7 bases). The CDR3 runs to 18 residues. The germline V gene has CDR1 LGHNA and CDR2 YNFKEQ. V was clipped by 1 base and J by 6 bases, with 21 bases between them. The CDR3 DNA follows: TGTGCCAGCAGCCAAGGGATTGATTTCAGGGGAGGGTCCGGGGAGCTGTTTTTT. Translating it yields CASSQGIDFRGGSGELFF.

This clonotype was observed a single time. A much more abundant neighbour one base away suggests this may be a read error. The V gene is TRBV11-1, the J gene TRBJ2-7; 8 bases match TRBD1. The CDR3 runs to 15 residues. CDR1 SGHAT and CDR2 FQDESV come from the germline V gene (reference sequence). DNA for the CDR3: TGTGCCAACAGCCCCGGACAGGGCCCTACACGCGAGCAGTACTTC. Its translation: CANSPGQGPTREQYF.

This clonotype turned up a few times. The chain joins TRBV4-1 to TRBJ2-1, with 7 positions matching TRBD2. V lost 8 bases, J lost 8 bases, and 9 bases stayed unmatched. Germline CDR1 MGHRA, CDR2 YSYEKL. This CDR3 region has 13 residues. CDR3: CASRGTTLYEQFF. In DNA form, the CDR3 reads TGCGCCAGCCGCGGGACTACCCTTTATGAGCAGTTCTTC.

This clonotype has just a few counts. V and J are TRBV5-1 and TRBJ2-7; 9 bases fit TRBD1. After removal of 3 bases from V and 4 bases from J, the junction contained 11 bases not matched to a gene. This CDR3 comprises 16 residues. Germline V gene sequence: CDR1 SGHRS, CDR2 YFSETQ. CDR3 nucleotide sequence: TGCGCCAGCAGCTCAACTTCCGGGACAGGGCCTTACGAGCAGTACTTC. As protein: CASSSTSGTGPYEQYF.

The chain carries TRBV7-8 and TRBJ2-2; D unresolved. Germline-derived CDR1 and CDR2 are SGHVS and FQNEAQ. The CDR3 sequence is 14 residues long. V was clipped by 0 bases and J by 7 bases, with 9 bases between them. The CDR3 DNA follows: TGTGCCAGCAGCTTAGCGACCAGGCACGGGGAGCTGTTTTTT. It encodes CASSLATRHGELFF.

This chain joins TRBV7-2 and TRBJ2-4; D tentatively fits TRBD1 or TRBD2 (6 bases each). This CDR3 has 14 residues. Trimming shortened V by 4 bases and J by 9 bases, and 16 bases separated the two germline ends. Per germline, CDR1 SGHTA and CDR2 FQGNSA. The CDR3 spells CASSSPGALTIQYF. Here the CDR3 DNA reads TGTGCCAGCAGCTCGCCGGGGGCTCTGACCATTCAGTACTTC.

This clonotype has more than one count but fewer than ten. This sequence joins TRBV6-1 and TRBJ2-2; no clear D gene. V shed 1 base and J shed 0 bases, with 6 bases lying between them. Per the germline V gene, CDR1 is MNHNS and CDR2 is SASEGT. The CDR3 contains 15 residues. The CDR3 DNA reads TGTGCCAGCAGTGAAGTCAGCCCGAACACCGGGGAGCTGTTTTTT. It translates to CASSEVSPNTGELFF.

The chain combines TRBV7-6 with TRBJ2-7; 9 bases match TRBD1. Germline CDR1 is SGHVS and CDR2 is FNYEAQ. This CDR3 contains 15 residues. Germline trimming cut 1 base from V and 5 bases from J; bases unmatched to any gene: 6. Written as DNA, the CDR3 is TGTGCCAGCAGCTTAGAGGGGGGACAGGGCGACGAGCAGTACTTC. This codes for CASSLEGGQGDEQYF.

This clonotype was detected ten times or more. The J gene is TRBJ1-1, the V gene TRBV18, with D tentatively TRBD1 (5 bases). Trimming pared 1 base from V and 1 base from J, leaving 7 bases between. CDR3 length equals 14 residues. Per germline, CDR1 KGHSH and CDR2 LQKENI. CDR3 coding DNA: TGTGCCAGCTCACCACTAGACAGGAACACTGAAGCTTTCTTT. As protein: CASSPLDRNTEAFF. Combining the CDR3 with reference TRBV18 and TRBJ1-1 gives the whole variable domain NAGVMQNPRHLVRRRGQEARLRCSPMKGHSHVYWYRQLPEEGLKFMVYLQKENIIDESGMPKERFSAEFPKEGPSILRIQQVVRGDSAAYFCASSPLDRNTEAFFGQGTRLTVV.